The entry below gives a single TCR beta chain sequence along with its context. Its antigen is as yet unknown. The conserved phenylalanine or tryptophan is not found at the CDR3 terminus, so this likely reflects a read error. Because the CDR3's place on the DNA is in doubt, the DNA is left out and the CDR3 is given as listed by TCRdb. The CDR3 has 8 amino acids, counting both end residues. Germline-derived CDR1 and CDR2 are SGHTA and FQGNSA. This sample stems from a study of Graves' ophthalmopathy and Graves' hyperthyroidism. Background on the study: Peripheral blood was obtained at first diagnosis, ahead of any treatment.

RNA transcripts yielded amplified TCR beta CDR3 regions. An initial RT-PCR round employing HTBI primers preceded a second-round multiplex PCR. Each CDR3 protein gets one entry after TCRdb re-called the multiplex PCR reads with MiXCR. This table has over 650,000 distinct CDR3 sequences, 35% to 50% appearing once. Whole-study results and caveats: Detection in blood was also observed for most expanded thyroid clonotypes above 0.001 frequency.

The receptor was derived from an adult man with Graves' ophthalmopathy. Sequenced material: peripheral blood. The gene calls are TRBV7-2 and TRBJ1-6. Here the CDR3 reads CASSIGTS.